Listed below are T cell receptor beta chains from one sample, sequenced in a study of T cells in Graves' hyperthyroidism and ophthalmopathy. A single record per CDR3 protein comes from TCRdb applying MiXCR to the multiplex PCR reads. The table includes 300,000 to 350,000 distinct CDR3 sequences, approximately 15% detected once. Sequences were obtained from blood. These receptors originate from a woman aged 30 to 39 with Graves' hyperthyroidism. Each CDR3 is given without its conserved first and last residue.

TRBJ2-1 | TRBV20-1 | GGLGTGYNEQF
TRBJ2-2 | TRBV4-2 | ASSQVVRREIPGELF
TRBJ2-2 | TRBV3-1 | ASSQTNTGELF
TRBJ2-7 | TRBV28 | ASSTGQGLQY
TRBJ2-1 | TRBV2 | ASSTVAGESYNEQF
TRBJ2-7 | TRBV19 | ASSGWSSYEQY
TRBJ2-7 | TRBV20-1 | SARLAASYEQY
TRBJ2-5 | TRBV14 | ASSQVSAAGVSQETQY
TRBJ2-5 | TRBV6-2/TRBV6-3 | ASSVGSALAPKTQY
TRBJ2-1 | TRBV20-1 | SARDAGRALDEQF
TRBJ1-1 | TRBV5-4 | ASSRSRVEAF
TRBJ2-5 | TRBV9 | ASSARGDHETQY
TRBJ1-4 | TRBV5-1 | ASSPARGAANEKLF
TRBJ2-7 | TRBV18 | ASSPSRGYEQY
TRBJ1-5 | TRBV12-3/TRBV12-4 | ASSWDRWDQPQH
TRBJ1-3 | TRBV13 | ASSEETGRGNTIY
TRBJ2-3 | TRBV11-2 | ASSQLGQPPSTDTQY
TRBJ2-1 | TRBV9 | ASSVRTSSYNEQF
TRBJ2-7 | TRBV7-9 | ASSPSRVDYHEQY
TRBJ1-5 | TRBV4-1 | ASSQGGTGTGLSNQPQH
TRBJ2-1 | TRBV9 | ASSPRLGGNEQF
TRBJ2-1 | TRBV18 | ASSPLLDSYNEQF
TRBJ1-5 | TRBV12-3/TRBV12-4 | ASSPGNNQPQH
TRBJ2-2 | TRBV20-1 | SARDLSGSTGELF
TRBJ2-2 | TRBV5-6 | ASSYGLAGVAGELF
TRBJ1-2 | TRBV11-2 | ASSRISQGNYGYT
TRBJ2-1 | TRBV7-8 | ASSLGLRDEQF
TRBJ2-2 | TRBV7-2 | ASRRENTGELF
TRBJ2-1 | TRBV2 | ASSEREPRYNEQF
TRBJ1-1 | TRBV19 | ASSISGNTEAF
TRBJ2-5 | TRBV20-1 | SATSGGLETQY
TRBJ2-6 | TRBV6-5 | ASSYSRGLAGSGANVLT
TRBJ2-1 | TRBV15 | ATSRGGRSYNEQF
TRBJ2-1 | TRBV20-1 | SGSTGLIYNEQF
TRBJ2-7 | TRBV3-1 | ASSQEALAGAEQY
TRBJ2-1 | TRBV20-1 | SARDSGRPNEQF
TRBJ2-2 | TRBV30 | ASQLPIHFPTGELF
TRBJ2-4 | TRBV29-1 | STRTENIQY
TRBJ2-1 | TRBV5-1 | ASSLETGDNEQF
TRBJ2-3 | TRBV7-9 | ASNQLLAVGDTQY
TRBJ2-1 | TRBV11-2 | ASELYNEQF